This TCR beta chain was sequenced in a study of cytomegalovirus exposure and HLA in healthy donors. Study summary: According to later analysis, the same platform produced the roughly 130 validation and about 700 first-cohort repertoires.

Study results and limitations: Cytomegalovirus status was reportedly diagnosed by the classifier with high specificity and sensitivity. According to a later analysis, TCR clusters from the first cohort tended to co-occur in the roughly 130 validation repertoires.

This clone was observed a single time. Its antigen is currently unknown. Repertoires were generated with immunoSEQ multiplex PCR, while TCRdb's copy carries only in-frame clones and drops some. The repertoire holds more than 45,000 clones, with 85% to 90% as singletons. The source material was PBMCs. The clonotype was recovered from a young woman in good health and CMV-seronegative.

CDR3 nucleotides: TGTGCCAGCAGTGACCCGCGTCGGACAGGGGGCCACTATGGCTACACCTTC. Its translation is CASSDPRRTGGHYGYTF. The chain couples TRBV2 to TRBJ1-2, with TRBD1 matching over 11 bases. Trimming removed 3 bases from V and 3 bases from J; junction bases left unmatched: 9. In germline, CDR1 is SNHLY, CDR2 FYNNEI. This CDR3 is built from 17 residues.